The 19 T cell receptor beta chains reported below all come from one sample, sequenced in a study of OX40 agonist ivuxolimab in advanced cancers. Libraries came from the immunoSEQ multiplex PCR assay. Drawn from immuneACCESS, this table holds only the in-frame rearrangements with V and J called that TCRdb kept. Clones are partly lost; checked studies trace under half to an unresolved V gene and leave the rest unexplained. This sample has roughly 37,000 clones in its table, and 70% to 80% of those were observed once. The top ten constitute about a fifth of the sample. The specimen was CD4+ or CD8+ T cells sorted from blood, collected in a trial of the OX40 agonist ivuxolimab. The receptors come from an adult with an advanced solid tumor such as melanoma, head and neck, liver or kidney cancer.

This sequence joins TRBV19 and TRBJ1-2, with D unresolved. CDR1 and CDR2 from the germline V gene are LNHDA and SQIVND (reference sequence). V lost 7 bases to trimming and J lost 4 bases, with 10 bases between them. The CDR3 has 12 amino acids. In nucleotides, the CDR3 is TGTGCCAGTACTCCGGGCCCCTATGGCTACACCTTC. Translated: CASTPGPYGYTF. Looking up the rest from reference TRBV19 and TRBJ1-2 gives the full variable domain: DGGITQSPKYLFRKEGQNVTLSCEQNLNHDAMYWYRQDPGQGLRLIYYSQIVNDFQKGDIAEGYSVSREKKESFPLTVTSAQKNPTAFYLCASTPGPYGYTFGSGTRLTVV.

The chain carries TRBV2 and TRBJ2-2, with D possibly matching TRBD2 (7 bases). CDR1 is SNHLY and CDR2 is FYNNEI in the germline V gene. The CDR3 covers 17 residues. Trimming shortened V by 8 bases and J by 0 bases, and 19 bases separated the two germline ends. For the CDR3, the DNA is TGTGCCAGCGGGAGGGGGGAACTAGCCGCGAACACCGGGGAGCTGTTTTTT. Its protein is CASGRGELAANTGELFF.

The rearrangement joins TRBV6-5 to TRBJ1-5; TRBD1 might be the D (5 bases). Germline-derived CDR1 and CDR2 are MNHEY and SVGAGI. The V and J ends lost 5 bases and 1 base respectively, with 9 bases between them. The CDR3 has 14 amino acids. The CDR3 loop reads CASSPRDSNQPQHF. CDR3 DNA: TGTGCCAGCAGTCCCCGGGACAGCAATCAGCCCCAGCATTTT.

The rearrangement links TRBV10-1 to TRBJ1-6; possible D gene TRBD1, 6 bases. Trimming took off 6 bases at V and 10 bases at J, with 16 bases between the two ends. The CDR3 runs to 14 residues. Germline CDR1 is WNHNN and CDR2 is SYGVQD (reference sequence). Here the CDR3 reads CASRATGLSSPLHF. The CDR3 DNA sequence: TGCGCCAGCAGGGCTACAGGGCTTTCCTCACCCCTCCACTTT.

The J gene is TRBJ2-2, the V gene TRBV4-2; 8 bases map to TRBD1. The CDR3 extends over 16 amino acids. In germline, CDR1 is LGHNA, CDR2 YNFKEQ. V lost 4 bases and J lost 7; bases outside the gene matches: 11. The CDR3 DNA follows: TGTGCCAGCAGCCCAACAGGGGGGTTGAGCAACGGGGAGCTGTTTTTT. It codes for CASSPTGGLSNGELFF.

The J gene is TRBJ1-5, the V gene TRBV13; D gene ambiguous. CDR3 length: 14 amino acids. Trimming took off 5 bases at V and 0 bases at J, with 8 bases between the two ends. CDR1 and CDR2 from the germline V gene are PRHDT and FYEKMQ (reference sequence). The CDR3 is CASSRGNSNQPQHF. CDR3 bases: TGTGCCAGCAGCCGAGGCAATAGCAATCAGCCCCAGCATTTT.

The chain combines TRBV30 with TRBJ2-1, with TRBD2 as a possible D gene (7 bases). The CDR3 covers 14 residues. V lost 0 bases and J 6 bases, leaving 12 bases between the germline ends. CDR1 is GTSNPN, CDR2 SVGIG, per germline (reference sequence). DNA for the CDR3: TGTGCCTGGAGTGTACGGGGGGCCACCAATGAGCAGTTCTTC. It yields the protein CAWSVRGATNEQFF.

V is TRBV2 and J is TRBJ2-7, with a tentative D call TRBD2 (5 bases). Germline CDR1 and CDR2: SNHLY and FYNNEI. V was clipped by 1 base and J by 2 bases, with 9 bases between them. The CDR3 runs to 14 residues. In DNA form, the CDR3 reads TGTGCCAGCAGTGAAGGGACTCTTCCCTACGAGCAGTACTTC. Amino acids: CASSEGTLPYEQYF.

The table lists this clone with a few counts. The gene calls are TRBV9 and TRBJ2-7; 7 nucleotides align to TRBD2. This CDR3 contains 14 residues. Germline V lookup: CDR1 SGDLS, CDR2 YYNGEE. V was pared by 1 base and J by 7 bases, with 8 bases of the junction left unmatched. This chain's CDR3 is CASSVKAGLAEQYF. For the CDR3, the DNA is TGTGCCAGCAGCGTAAAAGCGGGGCTGGCTGAGCAGTACTTC.

V gene TRBV27 combines with J gene TRBJ2-1; the D gene is possibly TRBD2 (6 bases). The CDR3 length is 14 residues. Germline values: CDR1 MNHEY, CDR2 SMNVEV (reference sequence). The V end lost 1 base, the J end lost 8 bases, and 12 bases lay between the germline ends. CDR3 sequence: CASSLLGREDEQFF. CDR3 DNA sequence: TGTGCCAGCAGTTTATTGGGCAGGGAGGATGAGCAGTTCTTC.

This clone was counted between two and nine times. This CDR3 reads CASSYGVLYGYTF. The CDR3 DNA is TGTGCCAGCAGCTATGGCGTCCTATATGGCTACACCTTC. V and J are TRBV11-2 and TRBJ1-2; no clear D gene. V was pared by 4 bases and J by 5 bases, with 11 bases between. There are 13 residues in the CDR3. Germline-derived CDR1 and CDR2 are SGHAT and FQNNGV.

The chain has TRBV6-1 and TRBJ2-1; D remains ambiguous. Trimming shortened V by 10 bases and J by 4 bases, and 8 bases separated the two germline ends. This CDR3 region has 11 residues. CDR1 MNHNS and CDR2 SASEGT come from the germline V gene. The CDR3 region is CATHLYNEQFF. The CDR3 nucleotides read TGTGCCACTCACCTGTACAATGAGCAGTTCTTC.

The chain is built from TRBV4-2 and TRBJ2-2; D might be TRBD1 or TRBD2, each matching 5 bases. This CDR3 spans 16 amino acids. In germline, CDR1 is LGHNA, CDR2 YNFKEQ. Trimming took 3 bases from V and 6 from J, leaving 17 bases between them. CDR3 amino acids: CASSQAHSGAAGELFF. The CDR3 bases are TGTGCCAGCAGCCAGGCCCACTCCGGGGCGGCCGGGGAGCTGTTTTTT.

The V call is TRBV30, the J call TRBJ2-7, with 12 bases fitting TRBD2. The trim removed 4 bases at V and 9 bases at J, leaving 4 bases unmatched. CDR3 length equals 12 residues. Germline-derived CDR1 and CDR2 are GTSNPN and SVGIG (reference sequence). In nucleotides, the CDR3 is TGTGCCTGGACTAGCGGGGGGGCCGGGCAGTACTTC. Translation gives CAWTSGGAGQYF.

The V call is TRBV5-1, the J call TRBJ2-1; D possibly uses TRBD1 or TRBD2 (5 bases each). The germline V and J ends were trimmed by 1 base and 0 bases, with 11 bases remaining between them. Germline lookup yields CDR1 SGHRS and CDR2 YFSETQ. The CDR3 spans 16 residues. CDR3 protein: CASSLSAGSSYNEQFF. CDR3 in DNA: TGCGCCAGCAGCTTGTCCGCAGGGAGCTCCTACAATGAGCAGTTCTTC.

The chain couples TRBV7-9 to TRBJ1-1; D is ambiguous. The CDR3 consists of 14 residues. The V gene's germline CDR1 is SEHNR and CDR2 FQNEAQ (reference sequence). The ends were cut back, 3 bases at V and 7 bases at J, with 15 bases in the middle. CDR3 protein: CASSFTTVSGEAFF. The CDR3 nucleotides are TGTGCCAGCAGCTTTACAACGGTATCAGGTGAAGCTTTCTTT.

The chain carries TRBV6-1 and TRBJ2-5, with 12 nucleotides matching TRBD2. Germline trimming cut 1 base from V and 5 bases from J; bases unmatched to any gene: 8. The CDR3 is 17 residues long. CDR1 MNHNS and CDR2 SASEGT come from the germline V gene. The CDR3 DNA reads TGTGCCAGCAGTGAAGACCGAGGACTAGCGGGGAGGGAGACCCAGTACTTC. Its protein product is CASSEDRGLAGRETQYF.

The chain is built from TRBV6-5 and TRBJ1-1; D uncertain. This CDR3 region has 13 residues. V lost 4 bases and J lost 0, with 6 bases in between. The germline gives CDR1 MNHEY, CDR2 SVGAGI. In DNA, the CDR3 is TGTGCCAGCAGTTCCCCTGTGAACACTGAAGCTTTCTTT. Protein sequence: CASSSPVNTEAFF.

This sequence joins TRBV9 and TRBJ1-1; D unresolved. Between the trimmed V and J ends, which lost 0 bases and 7 bases, there was a span of 10 bases. Per the germline V gene, CDR1 is SGDLS and CDR2 is YYNGEE. This CDR3 is 13 amino acids long. CDR3 nucleotide sequence: TGTGCCAGCAGCGTAGGAATGGGATTTGAAGCTTTCTTT. Translating it yields CASSVGMGFEAFF. Looking up the rest from reference TRBV9 and TRBJ1-1 gives the full variable domain: DSGVTQTPKHLITATGQRVTLRCSPRSGDLSVYWYQQSLDQGLQFLIQYYNGEERAKGNILERFSAQQFPDLHSELNLSSLELGDSALYFCASSVGMGFEAFFGQGTRLTVV.